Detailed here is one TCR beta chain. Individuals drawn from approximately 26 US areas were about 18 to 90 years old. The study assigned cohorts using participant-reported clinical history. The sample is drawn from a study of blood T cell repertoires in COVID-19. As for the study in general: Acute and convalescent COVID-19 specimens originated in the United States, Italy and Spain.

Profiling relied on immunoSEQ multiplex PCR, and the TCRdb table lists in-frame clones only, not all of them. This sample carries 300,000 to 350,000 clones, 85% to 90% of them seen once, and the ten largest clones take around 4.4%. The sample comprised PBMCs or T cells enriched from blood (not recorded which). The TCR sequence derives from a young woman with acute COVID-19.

CDR3 coding DNA: TGTGCCAGCAGTTCCAGCGGGAGCAAATCCTACGAGCAGTACTTC. This sequence encodes CASSSSGSKSYEQYF. J is TRBJ2-7 and V is TRBV28; 8 bases fit TRBD2. V trimming: 4 bases; J trimming: 1 base; junction bases outside the gene matches: 6. From germline, CDR1 is MDHEN and CDR2 SYDVKM. The CDR3 has 15 amino acids.